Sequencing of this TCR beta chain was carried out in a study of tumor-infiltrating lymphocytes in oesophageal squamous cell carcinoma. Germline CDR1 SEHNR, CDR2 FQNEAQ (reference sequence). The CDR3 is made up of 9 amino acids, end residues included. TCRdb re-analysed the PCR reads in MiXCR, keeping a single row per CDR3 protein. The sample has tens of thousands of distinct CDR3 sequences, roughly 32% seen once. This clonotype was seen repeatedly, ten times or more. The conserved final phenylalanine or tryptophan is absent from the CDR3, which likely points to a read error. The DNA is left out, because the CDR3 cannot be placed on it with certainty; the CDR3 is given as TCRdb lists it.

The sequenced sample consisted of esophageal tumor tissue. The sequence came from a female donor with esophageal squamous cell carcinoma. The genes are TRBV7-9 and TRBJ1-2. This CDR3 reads CASSLGEAQ.